The clone carrying this TCR beta chain has a single count. This CDR3 is built from 14 residues. Looked up from germline, CDR1 is KGHSH and CDR2 is LQKENI. V was pared by 6 bases and J by 1 base, with 5 bases of the junction left unmatched. In the source study's methods: The authors estimated nucleated cell counts from reference gene primer amplification. TCRdb's copy holds only in-frame clones and misses some; the assay was immunoSEQ multiplex PCR. V and J calls and clone size follow that table, whereas D and trimming were derived from the DNA. The sample has about 230,000 clones, around 78% seen once; the top ten hold approximately 2.5%. This entry is derived from a study of blood T cell repertoires in COVID-19. In the study overall: PBMCs, B-cell-depleted T cells, or T cells were the source of the cDNA or gDNA that made up the material.

This clonotype was obtained from a woman in her 70s with active or convalescent COVID-19. This chain uses TRBV18 with TRBJ2-7; 8 bases fit TRBD1. Sequenced input: peripheral blood. CDR3 nucleotide sequence: TGTGCCAGCTCTCAGGGGGCCCCGTCCTACGAGCAGTACTTC. It encodes CASSQGAPSYEQYF.